This passage covers 27 T cell receptor beta chains from one sample sequenced in a study of vaccination and CD4 T cells after COVID-19. Documented time point: late sampling 161 to 241 days after vaccination in three convalescent patients. Each CDR3 protein is one row after TCRdb ran MiXCR on the PCR reads. The sample holds tens of thousands of distinct CDR3 sequences, around 49% seen once. The source was CD4+ T cells from blood, collected about 7 months after SARS-CoV-2 vaccination. The receptors come from a human donor who had recovered from COVID-19.

The chain has TRBV19 and TRBJ2-2; 7 bases match TRBD1. Trimming at V came to 5 bases and at J to 0 bases, leaving 3 bases not matched to a gene. Germline V CDR1 and CDR2: LNHDA, SQIVND (reference sequence). CDR3 size: 15 residues. As DNA, the CDR3 is TGTGCCAGTAGTTCACAGGGGACGAACACCGGGGAGCTGTTTTTT. Translating gives CASSSQGTNTGELFF.

The CDR3 DNA reads TGTGCCAGCAGCTTACTAGCGGGGGAAGAGACCCAGTACTTC. Its translation: CASSLLAGEETQYF. This chain connects TRBV7-9 to TRBJ2-5; 10 bases match TRBD2. The junction had 0 bases not matched to a gene; V was cut back by 2 bases and J by 3 bases. Germline V gene data show CDR1 as SEHNR and CDR2 as FQNEAQ (reference sequence). The CDR3 totals 14 residues.

The chain joins TRBV2 to TRBJ1-6; unclear D gene. The germline gives CDR1 SNHLY, CDR2 FYNNEI. This CDR3 is 16 amino acids long. The V gene lost 7 bases and the J gene lost 2 bases, with 15 bases spanning the gap. CDR3 sequence: CASKAGVGAYNSPLHF. CDR3 DNA: TGTGCCAGCAAGGCTGGGGTGGGCGCCTATAATTCACCCCTCCACTTT.

J is TRBJ2-7 and V is TRBV28; D remains ambiguous. The CDR3 runs 12 residues. In germline, CDR1 is MDHEN, CDR2 SYDVKM. V lost 6 bases, J lost 6 bases, and 12 bases lay in between. The CDR3 DNA follows: TGTGCCAGCAGCCAAGATTTAGGCGAGCAGTACTTC. Translated: CASSQDLGEQYF.

The chain joins TRBV6-1 to TRBJ1-1; 8 positions agree with TRBD1. The CDR3 is made up of 13 amino acids. Looked up from germline, CDR1 is MNHNS and CDR2 is SASEGT. The trim removed 6 bases at V and 3 bases at J, leaving 3 bases unmatched. This CDR3 reads CASSTDRDTEAFF. In nucleotides, the CDR3 is TGTGCCAGCAGCACGGACAGGGACACTGAAGCTTTCTTT.

The genes are TRBV21-1 and TRBJ2-5; TRBD1, the table's D call, lacks a check against the DNA. TRBV21-1 is assigned pseudogene status. The CDR3 is 15 residues long. CDR3 sequence reads: CASSGNRGERETQYF. The CDR3 DNA is TGTGCCAGCAGCGGGAACAGAGGGGAGAGGGAGACCCAGTACTTC.

The chain has TRBV7-9 and TRBJ2-7; 7 bases are shared with TRBD1. The trim removed 5 bases at V and 0 bases at J, leaving 10 bases unmatched. Germline assignment: CDR1 SEHNR and CDR2 FQNEAQ (reference sequence). The CDR3 runs 16 residues. The CDR3 protein is CASSLVTGVRSYEQYF. The DNA of the CDR3 is TGTGCCAGCAGCCTAGTAACAGGGGTCCGCTCCTACGAGCAGTACTTC.

This sequence joins TRBV5-6 and TRBJ1-5, with D uncertain. V lost 1 base to trimming and J lost 1 base, with 6 bases between them. CDR1 and CDR2 from the germline V gene are SGHDT and YYEEEE. The CDR3 loop spans 14 amino acids. CDR3 loop: CASSLPGSNQPQHF. The CDR3 nucleotides read TGTGCCAGCAGCTTGCCCGGGAGCAATCAGCCCCAGCATTTT. The full variable domain, in which reference TRBV5-6 and TRBJ1-5 provide the parts outside the CDR3, is DAGVTQSPTHLIKTRGQQVTLRCSPKSGHDTVSWYQQALGQGPQFIFQYYEEEERQRGNFPDRFSGHQFPNYSSELNVNALLLGDSALYLCASSLPGSNQPQHFGDGTRLSIL.

As concerns this clonotype: Germline is not matched at one junction end, which may reflect a read error. CDR3 coding DNA: TGTGCCAGCAGTGATGTAGGGACAGCTTTTTTT. Amino acids: CASSDVGTAFF. The chain is built from TRBV2 and TRBJ1-1; 7 bases align to TRBD1. The CDR3 has 11 residues. CDR1 is SNHLY and CDR2 is FYNNEI in the germline V gene.

The rearrangement links TRBV24-1 to TRBJ1-3, with unresolved D. The CDR3 extends over 13 amino acids. Per the germline V gene, CDR1 is KGHDR and CDR2 is SFDVKD. V gave up 5 bases and J gave up 6 bases, with 10 bases separating them. The CDR3 bases are TGTGCCACCAGTGGGACTGGGGAAAACACCATATATTTT. This encodes CATSGTGENTIYF.

This clonotype appeared a few times. The gene calls are TRBV11-2 and TRBJ2-1; D is undetermined. The germline V and J ends were trimmed by 4 bases and 5 bases, with 15 bases remaining between them. CDR3 length equals 15 residues. The germline gives CDR1 SGHAT, CDR2 FQNNGV. CDR3 in DNA: TGTGCCAGCAGCTCTTGGTTCGTTCAGAACAATGAGCAGTTCTTC. It encodes CASSSWFVQNNEQFF.

V and J are TRBV6-2 or TRBV6-3 and TRBJ2-7; a weak D match, TRBD1 (5 bases). The germline CDR1 and CDR2 sequences are MNHEY and SVGEGT. The V gene lost 0 bases and the J gene lost 5 bases, with 11 bases spanning the gap. There are 14 residues in the CDR3. The CDR3 DNA follows: TGTGCCAGCAGTTACTCTTTCAGGGTCAACGAGCAGTACTTC. Protein sequence: CASSYSFRVNEQYF.

This clonotype was seen a handful of times. This rearrangement joins TRBV7-9 to TRBJ1-1; D uncertain. CDR3 length equals 12 residues. The ends were cut back, 5 bases at V and 3 bases at J, with 7 bases in the middle. CDR1 and CDR2 from the germline V gene are SEHNR and FQNEAQ (reference sequence). The CDR3 region is CASSRPDTEAFF. The CDR3 coding sequence is TGTGCCAGCAGCCGCCCTGACACTGAAGCTTTCTTT.

This clonotype has only a few counts. CDR3 region: CASSLVQGLRQPQHF. CDR3 in DNA: TGTGCCAGCAGCTTAGTGCAAGGGTTGAGGCAGCCCCAGCATTTT. The chain recombines TRBV7-2 with TRBJ1-5, with unresolved D. The germline V gene encodes CDR1 SGHTA and CDR2 FQGNSA. This CDR3 is 15 amino acids long. V lost 1 base and J 7 bases, leaving 14 bases between the germline ends.

V gene TRBV6-2 or TRBV6-3 combines with J gene TRBJ2-7, with unresolved D. This CDR3 has 13 residues. Per germline, CDR1 MNHEY and CDR2 SVGEGT. Trimming pared 0 bases from V and 7 bases from J, leaving 10 bases between. The CDR3 nucleotides read TGTGCCAGCAGTTACTCATCCTGGCTGGAGCAGTACTTC. Protein product: CASSYSSWLEQYF.

The chain couples TRBV7-8 to TRBJ2-7; 8 nucleotides agree with TRBD1. Per germline, CDR1 SGHVS and CDR2 FQNEAQ. This CDR3 comprises 14 residues. V lost 1 base to trimming and J lost 7 bases; unmatched junction nucleotides: 6. CDR3 amino acids: CASSLGQGAGEQYF. The CDR3 DNA sequence: TGTGCCAGCAGCTTAGGTCAGGGGGCGGGTGAGCAGTACTTC.

The chain joins TRBV20-1 to TRBJ2-7, with TRBD2 matching 13 bases. Looked up from germline, CDR1 is DFQATT and CDR2 is SNEGSKA (reference sequence). The CDR3 loop spans 15 amino acids. V shed 0 bases and J 4 bases; nucleotides not matched to a gene: 3. The CDR3 spells CSARDRTSGSYEQYF. The CDR3 DNA reads as TGCAGTGCTAGAGATAGGACTAGCGGGAGTTACGAGCAGTACTTC.

V gene TRBV7-6 combines with J gene TRBJ2-1, with D possibly being TRBD2 (5 bases). The V and J ends lost 0 bases and 2 bases respectively, with 11 bases between them. In germline, CDR1 is SGHVS, CDR2 FNYEAQ. The CDR3 consists of 16 residues. The CDR3 region has the DNA TGTGCCAGCAGCTTAGCTACTAGGCCCACCTACAATGAGCAGTTCTTC. Its protein is CASSLATRPTYNEQFF.

V and J are TRBV20-1 and TRBJ2-3; D gene unclear. Trimming stripped 5 bases from V and 4 bases from J, with 10 bases between. This CDR3 spans 12 amino acids. CDR1 is DFQATT and CDR2 is SNEGSKA in the germline V gene (reference sequence). The CDR3 DNA follows: TGCAGTGCTCCGAAGGGCGCAGATACGCAGTATTTT. As protein: CSAPKGADTQYF.

The chain couples TRBV7-9 to TRBJ2-5, with 7 nucleotides matching TRBD1. The length of the CDR3 is 14 residues. CDR1 is SEHNR and CDR2 is FQNEAQ in the germline V gene (reference sequence). Trimming cost V 6 bases and J 5 bases; bases outside gene matches: 9. The CDR3, as DNA: TGTGCCAGCAGTAAACGACAGGGTGGGGAGACCCAGTACTTC. Amino acids: CASSKRQGGETQYF. The whole variable domain, remainder taken from reference TRBV7-9 and TRBJ2-5, is DTGVSQNPRHKITKRGQNVTFRCDPISEHNRLYWYRQTLGQGPEFLTYFQNEAQLEKSRLLSDRFSAERPKGSFSTLEIQRTEQGDSAMYLCASSKRQGGETQYFGPGTRLLVL.

CDR3 nucleotide sequence: TGTGCCAGCAGCTTAAACCTAGCGGGAGGAGTGCAGTACTTC. Its translation is CASSLNLAGGVQYF. The V gene is TRBV7-3, the J gene TRBJ2-7; the match to TRBD2 covers 11 bases. Germline assignment: CDR1 SGHTA and CDR2 FQGTGA. With V trimmed by 1 base and J by 9 bases, 5 bases remained unmatched. The CDR3 contains 14 residues.

This chain uses TRBV28 with TRBJ2-6, with D perhaps TRBD1 (6 bases). V dropped 7 bases and J dropped 2 bases, with 9 bases sitting between them. CDR1 is MDHEN and CDR2 is SYDVKM in the germline V gene. The CDR3 length is 14 residues. The CDR3 here is CASTKGAGANVLTF. As DNA, the CDR3 is TGTGCCAGCACGAAGGGGGCTGGGGCCAACGTCCTGACTTTC. Variable domain in full (rest from reference TRBV28 and TRBJ2-6): DVKVTQSSRYLVKRTGEKVFLECVQDMDHENMFWYRQDPGLGLRLIYFSYDVKMKEKGDIPEGYSVSREKKERFSLILESASTNQTSMYLCASTKGAGANVLTFGAGSRLTVL.

CDR3 nucleotides: TGCGCCAGCAGCCAAGGAGGGGCTTTCTATGGCTACACCTTC. This encodes CASSQGGAFYGYTF. The chain couples TRBV4-1 to TRBJ1-2, with D perhaps matching TRBD1 (5 bases). The CDR3 is 14 residues long. CDR1 is MGHRA and CDR2 is YSYEKL in the germline V gene. V lost 1 base, J lost 4 bases, and 10 bases lay in between.

The chain links TRBV2 to TRBJ2-7, with 10 bases aligning to TRBD2. Germline V gene data show CDR1 as SNHLY and CDR2 as FYNNEI. This CDR3 region has 15 residues. V shed 4 bases, J shed 0 bases, and the junction held 3 bases outside the gene matches. The CDR3 coding sequence is TGTGCCAGCAGTGGGACTAGCGGTAACTCCTACGAGCAGTACTTC. It encodes CASSGTSGNSYEQYF.

This clonotype was counted between two and nine times. The chain uses TRBV24-1 and TRBJ1-5; a weak D match, TRBD1 (5 bases). The CDR3 covers 15 residues. Germline assignment: CDR1 KGHDR and CDR2 SFDVKD. With 4 bases removed from V and 2 bases from J, the gap between germline ends came to 11 bases. CDR3 DNA: TGTGCCACCAGTGACTCAGGGAGAGGCAATCAGCCCCAGCATTTT. Protein sequence: CATSDSGRGNQPQHF.

This chain uses TRBV12-3 or TRBV12-4 with TRBJ2-2; D is unresolved. The CDR3 extends over 13 amino acids. Trimming removed 1 base from V and 3 bases from J, with 3 bases in between. This chain's CDR3 is CASSLGDTGELFF. CDR3 nucleotide sequence: TGTGCCAGCAGTTTAGGGGACACCGGGGAGCTGTTTTTT.

The rearrangement links TRBV29-1 to TRBJ2-3, with 10 bases aligning to TRBD2. The CDR3 length is 17 residues. V was pared by 7 bases and J by 3 bases, with 16 bases of the junction left unmatched. Germline CDR1 and CDR2: SQVTM and ANQGSEA. The CDR3 reads CSAPSGRVLGRTDTQYF. CDR3 DNA sequence: TGCAGCGCCCCCAGCGGGAGGGTATTAGGTAGAACAGATACGCAGTATTTT.